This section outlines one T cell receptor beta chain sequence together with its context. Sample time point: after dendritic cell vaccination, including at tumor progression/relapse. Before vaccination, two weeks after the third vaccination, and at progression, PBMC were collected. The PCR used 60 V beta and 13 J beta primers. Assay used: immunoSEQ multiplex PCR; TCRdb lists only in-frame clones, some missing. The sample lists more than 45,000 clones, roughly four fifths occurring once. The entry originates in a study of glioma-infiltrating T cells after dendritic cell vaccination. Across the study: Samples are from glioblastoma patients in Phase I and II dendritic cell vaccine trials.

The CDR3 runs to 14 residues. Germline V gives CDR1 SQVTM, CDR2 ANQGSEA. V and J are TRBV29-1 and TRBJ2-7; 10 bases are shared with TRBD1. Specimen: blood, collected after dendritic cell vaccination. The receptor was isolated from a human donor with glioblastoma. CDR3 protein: CSAVRDRGGYEQYF. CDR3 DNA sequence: TGCAGTGCCGTGAGGGACAGGGGCGGATACGAGCAGTACTTC.